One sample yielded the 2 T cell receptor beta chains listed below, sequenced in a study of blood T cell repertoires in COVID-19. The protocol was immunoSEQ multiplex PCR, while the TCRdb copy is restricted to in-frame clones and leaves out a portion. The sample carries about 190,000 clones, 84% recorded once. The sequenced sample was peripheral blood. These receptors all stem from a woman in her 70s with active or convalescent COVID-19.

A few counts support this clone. The CDR3 nucleotides read TGTGCCAGCAGCGGGGACACCGTATGGACAGATACGCAGTATTTT. Its translation is CASSGDTVWTDTQYF. The V call is TRBV9, the J call TRBJ2-3, with D possibly being TRBD1 (6 bases). Germline V CDR1 and CDR2: SGDLS, YYNGEE. Trimming pared 3 bases from V and 3 bases from J, leaving 14 bases between. CDR3 length: 15 amino acids.

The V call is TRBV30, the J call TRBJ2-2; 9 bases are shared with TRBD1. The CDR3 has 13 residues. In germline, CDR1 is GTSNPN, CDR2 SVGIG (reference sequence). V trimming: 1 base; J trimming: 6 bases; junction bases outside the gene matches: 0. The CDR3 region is CAWSGQGAGELFF. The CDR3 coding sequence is TGTGCCTGGAGTGGACAGGGGGCCGGGGAGCTGTTTTTT.